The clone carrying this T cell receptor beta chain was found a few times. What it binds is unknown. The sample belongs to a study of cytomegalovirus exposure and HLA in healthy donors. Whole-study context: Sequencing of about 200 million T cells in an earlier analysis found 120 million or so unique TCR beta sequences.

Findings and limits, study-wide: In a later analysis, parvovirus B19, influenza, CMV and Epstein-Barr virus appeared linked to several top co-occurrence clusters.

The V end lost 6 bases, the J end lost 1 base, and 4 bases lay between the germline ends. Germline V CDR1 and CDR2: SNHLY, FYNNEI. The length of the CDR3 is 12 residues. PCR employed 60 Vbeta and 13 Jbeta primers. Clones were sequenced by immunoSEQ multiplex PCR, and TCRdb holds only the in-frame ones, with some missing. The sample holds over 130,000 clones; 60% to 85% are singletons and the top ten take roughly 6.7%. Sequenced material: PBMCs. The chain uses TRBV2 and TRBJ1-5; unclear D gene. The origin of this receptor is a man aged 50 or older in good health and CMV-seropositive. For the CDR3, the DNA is TGTGCCAGCAGGCAGAGCAATCAGCCCCAGCATTTT. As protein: CASRQSNQPQHF. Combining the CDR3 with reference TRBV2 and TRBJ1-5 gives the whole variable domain EPEVTQTPSHQVTQMGQEVILRCVPISNHLYFYWYRQILGQKVEFLVSFYNNEISEKSEIFDDQFSVERPDGSNFTLKIRSTKLEDSAMYFCASRQSNQPQHFGDGTRLSIL.